The 5 T cell receptor beta chains presented below share a single source sample, sequenced in a study of T-cell memory formation after mild COVID-19. TCRdb reanalysed the 5' RACE reads using MiXCR and keeps one entry per CDR3 protein. The table includes 35,000 to 50,000 distinct CDR3 sequences, approximately 9.7% detected once. Source material: PBMCs or a T cell subset sorted from them (not recorded which). The receptors shown here come from an adult woman who had mild COVID-19 (a few samples of this study predate the infection). Cell type and time point are not known.

This clonotype was counted a few times. The chain is built from TRBV7-9 and TRBJ1-1; TRBD1 might be the D (6 bases). Trimming stripped 5 bases from V and 4 bases from J, with 11 bases between. CDR1 and CDR2 (germline): SEHNR, FQNEAQ (reference sequence). The CDR3 contains 13 residues. The CDR3 DNA reads TGTGCCAGCAGCCTCGCAGGGGCCACTGAAGCTTTCTTT. This codes for CASSLAGATEAFF.

This chain connects TRBV24-1 to TRBJ2-1, with unresolved D. Germline lookup yields CDR1 KGHDR and CDR2 SFDVKD. V lost 4 bases and J lost 6, with 3 bases in between. The CDR3 contains 11 residues. The CDR3 protein is CATSDPNEQFF. DNA for the CDR3: TGTGCCACCAGTGACCCCAATGAGCAGTTCTTC.

This clonotype was observed at least ten times. The genes are TRBV4-3 and TRBJ2-1, with D tentatively TRBD1 (5 bases). The CDR3 is 15 amino acids. Germline-derived CDR1 and CDR2 are LGHNA and YSLEER. V lost 1 base to trimming and J lost 4 bases, with 11 bases between them. The CDR3 sequence: CASSQAAGPYNEQFF. CDR3 nucleotide sequence: TGCGCCAGCAGCCAAGCGGCAGGGCCATACAATGAGCAGTTCTTC.

This chain links TRBV20-1 with TRBJ1-1; perhaps TRBD1 as D (5 bases). The CDR3 is 12 residues long. Per germline, CDR1 DFQATT and CDR2 SNEGSKA (reference sequence). V lost 3 bases, J lost 1 base, and 6 bases lay in between. The CDR3 reads CSASQGNTEAFF. In nucleotides, the CDR3 is TGCAGTGCTAGCCAGGGGAACACTGAAGCTTTCTTT.

The chain combines TRBV15 with TRBJ1-4; TRBD1 agrees at 9 bases. Germline V CDR1 and CDR2: LNHNV, YYDKDF (reference sequence). The CDR3 totals 15 residues. Losses at the gene ends were 0 bases for V and 7 bases for J; bases not matched to a gene: 3. The CDR3 is CATSRDWGQGEKLFF. The CDR3 DNA follows: TGTGCCACCAGCAGAGATTGGGGACAGGGTGAAAAACTGTTTTTT.